This T cell receptor beta chain was captured in a study of blood T cell repertoires in COVID-19. Overall study: There were acute and convalescent COVID-19 samples, and they came from the United States, Italy and Spain.

The participants were between roughly 18 and 100 years old and came from roughly 25 US areas. Participant reports of clinical history set cohort assignment. The study counted Cohort 3 donors as recovered given two negative PCRs, clearance, or symptom resolution. Per the germline V gene, CDR1 is SNHLY and CDR2 is FYNNEI. Trimming cost V 9 bases and J 8 bases; bases outside gene matches: 7. CDR3 size: 13 residues. Only in-frame clones appear in the TCRdb table, and some are missing; sequencing was by immunoSEQ multiplex PCR. The sample contains over 150,000 clones, about 88% of which appear only once. The origin of this receptor is a woman between 45 and 60 years old who had recovered from COVID-19. This rearrangement joins TRBV2 to TRBJ2-1, with TRBD1 matching 10 bases. Material: PBMCs or T cells enriched from blood (not recorded which). CDR3: CARKTGGGYEQFF. In DNA, the CDR3 is TGTGCCAGAAAGACAGGGGGCGGCTATGAGCAGTTCTTC.